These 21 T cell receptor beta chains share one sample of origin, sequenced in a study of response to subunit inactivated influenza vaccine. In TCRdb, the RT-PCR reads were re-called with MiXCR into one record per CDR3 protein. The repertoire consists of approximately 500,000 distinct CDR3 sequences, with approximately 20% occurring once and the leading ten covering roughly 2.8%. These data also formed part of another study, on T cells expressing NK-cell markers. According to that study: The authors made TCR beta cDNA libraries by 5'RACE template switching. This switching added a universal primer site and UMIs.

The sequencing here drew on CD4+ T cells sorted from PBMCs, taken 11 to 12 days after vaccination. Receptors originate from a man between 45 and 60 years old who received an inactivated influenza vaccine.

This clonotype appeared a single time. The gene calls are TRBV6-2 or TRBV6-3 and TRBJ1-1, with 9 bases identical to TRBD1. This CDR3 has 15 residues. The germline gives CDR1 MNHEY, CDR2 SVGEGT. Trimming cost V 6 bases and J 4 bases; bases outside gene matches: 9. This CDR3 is CASSLTPGQGTEAFF. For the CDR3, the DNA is TGTGCCAGCAGCCTAACTCCGGGACAGGGCACTGAAGCTTTCTTT.

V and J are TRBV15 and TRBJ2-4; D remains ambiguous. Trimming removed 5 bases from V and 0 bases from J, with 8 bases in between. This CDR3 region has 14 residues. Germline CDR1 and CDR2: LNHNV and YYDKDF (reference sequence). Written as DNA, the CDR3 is TGTGCCACCAGCGAACCAGTAGCCAAAAACATTCAGTACTTC. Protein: CATSEPVAKNIQYF.

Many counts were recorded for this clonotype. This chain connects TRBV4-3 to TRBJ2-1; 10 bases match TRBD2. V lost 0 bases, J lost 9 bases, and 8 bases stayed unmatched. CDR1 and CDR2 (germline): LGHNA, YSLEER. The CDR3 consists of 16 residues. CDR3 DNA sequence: TGCGCCAGCAGCCAAGATCGAAGCGGGGGGGCGCGTGAGCAGTTCTTC. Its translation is CASSQDRSGGAREQFF.

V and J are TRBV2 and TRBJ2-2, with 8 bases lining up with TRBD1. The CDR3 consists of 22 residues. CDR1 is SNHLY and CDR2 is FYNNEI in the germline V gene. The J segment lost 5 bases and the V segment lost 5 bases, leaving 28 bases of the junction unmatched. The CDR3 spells CASSQTTRIKQGVAAVTGELFF. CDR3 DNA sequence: TGTGCCAGCAGTCAAACAACTCGGATTAAACAGGGGGTTGCGGCGGTAACCGGGGAGCTGTTTTTT.

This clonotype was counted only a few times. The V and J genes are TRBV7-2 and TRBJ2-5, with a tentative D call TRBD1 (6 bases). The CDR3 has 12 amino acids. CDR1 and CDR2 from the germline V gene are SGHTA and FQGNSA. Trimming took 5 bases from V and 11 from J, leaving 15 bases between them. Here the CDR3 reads CASSMKQGIQYF. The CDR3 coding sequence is TGTGCCAGCAGCATGAAACAGGGAATTCAGTACTTC.

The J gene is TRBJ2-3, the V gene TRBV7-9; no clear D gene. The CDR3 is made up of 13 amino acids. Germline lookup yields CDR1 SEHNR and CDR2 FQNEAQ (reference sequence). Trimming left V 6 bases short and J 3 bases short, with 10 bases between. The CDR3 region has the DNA TGTGCCAGCAGTGTGGCAAGGACAGATACGCAGTATTTT. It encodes CASSVARTDTQYF.

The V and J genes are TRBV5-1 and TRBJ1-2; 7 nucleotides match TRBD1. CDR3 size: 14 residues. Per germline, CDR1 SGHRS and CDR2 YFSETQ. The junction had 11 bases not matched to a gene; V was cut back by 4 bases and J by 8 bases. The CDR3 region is CASSIGQDPWGYTF. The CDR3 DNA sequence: TGCGCCAGCAGCATCGGACAGGACCCGTGGGGCTACACCTTC.

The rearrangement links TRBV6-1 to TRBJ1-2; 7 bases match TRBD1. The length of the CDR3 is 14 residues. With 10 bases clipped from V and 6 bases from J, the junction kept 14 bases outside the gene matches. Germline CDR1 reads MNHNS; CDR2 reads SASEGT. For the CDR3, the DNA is TGTGCCACCAAACATAGGGACAGAGAAAATGGCTACACCTTC. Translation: CATKHRDRENGYTF.

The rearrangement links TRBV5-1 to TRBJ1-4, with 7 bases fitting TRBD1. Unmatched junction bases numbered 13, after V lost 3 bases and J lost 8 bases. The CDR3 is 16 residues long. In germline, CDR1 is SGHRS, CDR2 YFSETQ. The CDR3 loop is CASSSANDRVGEKLFF. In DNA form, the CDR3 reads TGCGCCAGCAGCTCAGCAAACGACAGGGTGGGAGAAAAACTGTTTTTT. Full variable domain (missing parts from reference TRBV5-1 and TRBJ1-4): KAGVTQTPRYLIKTRGQQVTLSCSPISGHRSVSWYQQTPGQGLQFLFEYFSETQRNKGNFPGRFSGRQFSNSRSEMNVSTLELGDSALYLCASSSANDRVGEKLFFGSGTQLSVL.

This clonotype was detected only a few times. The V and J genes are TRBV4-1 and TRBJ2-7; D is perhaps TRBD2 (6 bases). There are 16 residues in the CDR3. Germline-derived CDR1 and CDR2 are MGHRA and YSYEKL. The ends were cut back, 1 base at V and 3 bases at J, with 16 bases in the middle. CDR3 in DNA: TGCGCCAGCAGCCAAGCCCCCGGGACTGACGTCTACGAGCAGTACTTC. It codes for CASSQAPGTDVYEQYF.

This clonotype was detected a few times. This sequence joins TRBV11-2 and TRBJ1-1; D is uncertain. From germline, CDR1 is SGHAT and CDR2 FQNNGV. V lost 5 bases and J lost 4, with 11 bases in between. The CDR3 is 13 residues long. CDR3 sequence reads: CASSADVFTEAFF. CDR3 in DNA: TGTGCCAGCAGCGCCGATGTATTCACTGAAGCTTTCTTT. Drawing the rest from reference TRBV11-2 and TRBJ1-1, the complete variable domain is EAGVAQSPRYKIIEKRQSVAFWCNPISGHATLYWYQQILGQGPKLLIQFQNNGVVDDSQLPKDRFSAERLKGVDSTLKIQPAKLEDSAVYLCASSADVFTEAFFGQGTRLTVV.

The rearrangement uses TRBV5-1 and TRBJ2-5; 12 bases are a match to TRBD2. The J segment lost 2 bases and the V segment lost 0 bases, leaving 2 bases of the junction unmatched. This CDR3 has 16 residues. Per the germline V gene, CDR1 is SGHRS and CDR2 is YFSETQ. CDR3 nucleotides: TGCGCCAGCAGCTTGGGGACTAGCGGGAAACAAGAGACCCAGTACTTC. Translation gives CASSLGTSGKQETQYF. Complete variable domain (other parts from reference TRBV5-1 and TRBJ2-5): KAGVTQTPRYLIKTRGQQVTLSCSPISGHRSVSWYQQTPGQGLQFLFEYFSETQRNKGNFPGRFSGRQFSNSRSEMNVSTLELGDSALYLCASSLGTSGKQETQYFGPGTRLLVL.

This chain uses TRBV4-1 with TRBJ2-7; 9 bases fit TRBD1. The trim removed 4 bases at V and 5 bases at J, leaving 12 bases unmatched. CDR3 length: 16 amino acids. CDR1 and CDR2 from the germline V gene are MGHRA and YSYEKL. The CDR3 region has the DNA TGCGCCAGCAGCCCGCAACGGACAGGGGCCGCGGACGAGCAGTACTTC. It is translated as CASSPQRTGAADEQYF.

The CDR3, as DNA: TGCAGTGCTCCCCAGACGGACGGAAACTATGGCTACACCTTC. Its translation is CSAPQTDGNYGYTF. This sequence joins TRBV20-1 and TRBJ1-2; unclear D gene. V lost 5 bases to trimming and J lost 2 bases, with 15 bases between them. The germline V gene has CDR1 DFQATT and CDR2 SNEGSKA (reference sequence). The CDR3 spans 14 residues.

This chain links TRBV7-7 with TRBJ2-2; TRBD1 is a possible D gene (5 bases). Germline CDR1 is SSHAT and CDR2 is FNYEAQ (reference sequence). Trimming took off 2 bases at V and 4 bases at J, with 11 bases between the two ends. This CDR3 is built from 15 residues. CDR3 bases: TGTGCCAGCAGCTTACAGGGATCTGGCACCGGGGAGCTGTTTTTT. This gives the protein CASSLQGSGTGELFF.

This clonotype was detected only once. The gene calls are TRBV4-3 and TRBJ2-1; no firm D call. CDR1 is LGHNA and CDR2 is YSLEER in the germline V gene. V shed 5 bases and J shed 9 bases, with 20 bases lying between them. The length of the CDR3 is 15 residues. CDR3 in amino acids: CASSYTERGRGEQFF. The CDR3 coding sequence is TGCGCCAGCAGCTATACGGAGCGTGGTCGAGGTGAGCAGTTCTTC.

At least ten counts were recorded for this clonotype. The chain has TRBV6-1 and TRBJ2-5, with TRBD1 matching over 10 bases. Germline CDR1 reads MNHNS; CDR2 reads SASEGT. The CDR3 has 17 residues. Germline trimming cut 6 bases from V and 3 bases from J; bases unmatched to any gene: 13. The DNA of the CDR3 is TGTGCCAGCAGGGCCGGGACAGGGGTCCACAAGAAAGAGACCCAGTACTTC. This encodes CASRAGTGVHKKETQYF.

CDR3 nucleotide sequence: TGTGCCAGCAGCTTATATGGGTCACCCCTCCACTTT. Translation gives CASSLYGSPLHF. The rearrangement links TRBV7-2 to TRBJ1-6; D is ambiguous. The CDR3 contains 12 residues. V was pared by 2 bases and J by 10 bases, with 6 bases between. Germline V gene data show CDR1 as SGHTA and CDR2 as FQGNSA.

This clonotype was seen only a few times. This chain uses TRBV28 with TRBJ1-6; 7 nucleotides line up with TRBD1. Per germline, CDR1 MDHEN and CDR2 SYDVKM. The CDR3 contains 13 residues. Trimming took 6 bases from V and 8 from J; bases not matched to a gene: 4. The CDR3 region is CASRYRGYSPLHF. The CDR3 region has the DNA TGTGCCAGCAGATACAGGGGATATTCACCCCTCCACTTT.

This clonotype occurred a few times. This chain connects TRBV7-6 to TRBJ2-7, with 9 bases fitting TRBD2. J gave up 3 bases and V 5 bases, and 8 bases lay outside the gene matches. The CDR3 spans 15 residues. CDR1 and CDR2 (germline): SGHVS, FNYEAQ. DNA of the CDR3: TGTGCCAGCAGCCCCCGGACTAGCGAGGACTACGAGCAGTACTTC. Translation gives CASSPRTSEDYEQYF.

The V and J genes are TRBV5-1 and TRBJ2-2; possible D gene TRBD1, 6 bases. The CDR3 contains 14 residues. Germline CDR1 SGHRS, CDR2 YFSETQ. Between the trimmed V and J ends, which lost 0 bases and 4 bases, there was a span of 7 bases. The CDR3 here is CASSLGQVTGELFF. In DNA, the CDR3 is TGCGCCAGCAGCTTGGGACAGGTCACCGGGGAGCTGTTTTTT.